This T cell receptor (beta chain) was documented in a study of cytomegalovirus exposure and HLA in healthy donors. The data were produced by immunoSEQ multiplex PCR, yet TCRdb's version contains in-frame clones alone and is incomplete. The data hold a few hundred thousand clones, with just over 85% observed a single time. Sequencing input: PBMCs. This clonotype was sampled from a woman under 30 in good health and CMV-seronegative.

CDR3 bases: TGTGCCAGCAGTGTCGGGAGATTGAACACCGGGGAGCTGTTTTTT. Protein product: CASSVGRLNTGELFF. This chain uses TRBV2 with TRBJ2-2, with TRBD2 as a possible D gene (6 bases). Germline V gene lookup returns CDR1 SNHLY and CDR2 FYNNEI. V was shortened by 4 bases and J by 1 base, with 10 bases between the two germline ends. CDR3 length equals 15 residues.